This T cell receptor (beta chain) was captured in a study of CD8 T cells in Susac syndrome. Regarding the study as a whole: The study acknowledged a relatively small number of individuals in its TCR sequencing and HLA analysis.

As regards this clonotype: Its antigen is currently unknown.

With random hexamers, reverse transcription was performed on about 0.5 to 1 ug of RNA. The CDR3 of TCR beta was amplified by immunoSEQ multiplex PCR across 54 Vbeta and 13 Jbeta. TCRdb fed the immunoSEQ multiplex PCR reads into MiXCR, producing one record per CDR3 protein. This table holds around 200,000 distinct CDR3 sequences, 85% to 95% found once. CD8+ and CD4+ blood T cells underwent TCR beta sequencing. TEMRA cells were FACS-enriched, while CD8+ and CD4+ T cells were negatively isolated. This CDR3 is 15 amino acids long. The trim removed 1 base at V and 7 bases at J, leaving 5 bases unmatched. Looked up from germline, CDR1 is LGHDT and CDR2 is YNNKEL (reference sequence).

This chain uses TRBV3-1 with TRBJ1-4; 8 positions match TRBD1. What was sequenced was CD4+ T cells from PBMCs. This receptor was identified in a human donor with multiple sclerosis. In DNA form, the CDR3 reads TGTGCCAGCAGCCAAGTTCCACAGGGGGGTGAAAAACTGTTTTTT. It translates to CASSQVPQGGEKLFF.